This T cell receptor beta chain was sequenced for a study of blood T cell repertoires in COVID-19 (dated by TCRdb to about 2020). About the study as a whole: The collaborator samples originated in the United States, Italy and Spain and spanned the acute and convalescent phases of COVID-19. The prospective study material was composed of cDNA or gDNA derived from T cells, B-cell-depleted T cells, or PBMCs. The dataset comprised deeply sampled blood TCRbeta repertoires from subjects exposed to, actively infected with, or recovered from COVID-19. A freely available public database, intended as a resource for researchers studying the immune response to SARS-CoV-2, is where the repertoires were released. Samples were obtained from the ongoing ImmuneRACE study (first 160 participants) and from some 1,200 subjects provided by 6 global collaborators. A de-identified subject ID, COVID-19 status, age in years and sex were almost always included in the sample metadata. HLA class I and class II types, where available, came from metadata supplied by the sample provider rather than from assay-based typing. The paper's findings and limits, for the study overall: The quantity of clinical and demographic metadata differed by source and by participant and was supplied without curation.

To note about this clone: Its antigen remains unidentified. No base qualities exist here, and no much larger clone lies one base off it.

The CDR3 contains 14 residues, cysteine and phenylalanine counted. Just CDR3 DNA is preserved here, 42 bases in frame from base 1. Clipping removes 4 bases from V and 4 bases from J, with 5 as the unmatched junction base count. The germline V gene supplies CDR1 SGHRS and CDR2 YFSETQ. Whole blood was collected in K2EDTA tubes by collaborating institutions according to the institutions' own protocols. For TCRbeta analysis, collaborators shipped samples as frozen whole blood, isolated PBMCs, or DNA extracted from either of those sample types. The immunoSEQ Assay, a bias-controlled multiplex PCR, was used to amplify TCRbeta CDR3 regions from genomic DNA. The authors' analysis ran thus. Nucleated cell counts per sample were estimated from amplification of reference gene primers within the assay. To quantify the absolute abundance of each unique TCRbeta CDR3 rearrangement, sequence reads were collapsed and filtered. Productive Simpson clonality was computed per sample as the square root of Simpson's diversity index over productive rearrangements. In its TCRdb copy, this immuneACCESS table keeps in-frame sequences only and misses some clones. Where compared with another copy, unresolved V genes explain less than half of these, and the others have no known cause. The V and J calls and clone size were taken over from that table, and D and trimming were inferred from the DNA. The sample profile shows 97,000 or so clones; around 87% of them were found once. Around 3% of the sample is held by the ten biggest clonotypes.

The source is a man aged 45-60 years with active or convalescent COVID-19. The chain is assembled from TRBV5-1 and TRBJ2-5; the central 9 bases match TRBD2. Sequenced sample: peripheral blood. The CDR3 amino acid sequence is: CASSTAGGGETQYF. The sequenced DNA: TGCGCCAGCAGCACAGCGGGGGGAGGAGAGACCCAGTACTTC. The reference TRBV5-1 and TRBJ2-5 proteins fill in what lies around the CDR3, so the full variable domain reads KAGVTQTPRYLIKTRGQQVTLSCSPISGHRSVSWYQQTPGQGLQFLFEYFSETQRNKGNFPGRFSGRQFSNSRSEMNVSTLELGDSALYLCASSTAGGGETQYFGPGTRLLVL.